This T cell receptor (beta chain) was captured by sequencing in a study of CXCR3-negative and CXCR3-positive naive CD8 T cells. Study information: The libraries yielded about 135 million TRB reads, about 1.5 +/- 0.3 million each. The study, taken as a whole, reports: Similar TRBV-TRBJ usage was seen in naive cells (both CXCR3-negative and CXCR3-positive), but memory cells differed. In CXCR3-positive naive cells, the TRB CDR3s were more hydrophobic than in CXCR3-negative naive cells.

5' RACE with UMI labels generated the TRB cDNA libraries. TCRdb reworked the 5' RACE reads into one entry per CDR3 protein, no DNA. The sample is made up of about 120,000 distinct CDR3 sequences, and the top ten hold approximately 0.36% of it. As to this clonotype: The antigen is not known.

The germline gives CDR1 SQVTM, CDR2 ANQGSEA. The CDR3 runs 14 residues. Sequenced input: naive CXCR3+ CD8+ T cells from blood. Subset specified: CD45RO-CCR7+CD27+CD95- naive CD8+ T cells expressing CXCR3 (TNR3+). The sequence was collected from a human donor in good health. Some clones in this sample may be carry-over from other donors' samples. This rearrangement joins TRBV29-1 to TRBJ1-3. The chain's CDR3 is CSVSPAGSGNTIYF.